A single T cell receptor beta chain is shown here with its context. The target antigen is unknown. This specimen comes from a study of T-cell memory formation after mild COVID-19. Study conclusions and caveats: Clones that contracted from day 15 to 85 had balanced CD4/CD8; later expanders were CD4+ biased.

Amplification by 5'RACE using constant-segment primers produced TCR alpha and TCR beta cDNA libraries that carried sample barcodes and UMIs. Each CDR3 protein gets one entry after TCRdb re-called the 5' RACE reads with MiXCR. The table lists about 90,000 distinct CDR3 sequences, around 16% of them singletons. Sequenced input: PBMCs or a T cell subset sorted from them (not recorded which). The sequence came from a man in his late teens or twenties who had mild COVID-19 (a few samples of this study predate the infection). Cell type and time point are not known.

CDR3 sequence: CASSLVSYNEQFF. For the CDR3, the DNA is TGCGCCAGCAGCTTGGTTTCGTACAATGAGCAGTTCTTC. V and J are TRBV5-1 and TRBJ2-1, with no clear D. V gave up 0 bases and J gave up 4 bases, with 5 bases separating them. Germline V gene data show CDR1 as SGHRS and CDR2 as YFSETQ. This CDR3 region has 13 residues.